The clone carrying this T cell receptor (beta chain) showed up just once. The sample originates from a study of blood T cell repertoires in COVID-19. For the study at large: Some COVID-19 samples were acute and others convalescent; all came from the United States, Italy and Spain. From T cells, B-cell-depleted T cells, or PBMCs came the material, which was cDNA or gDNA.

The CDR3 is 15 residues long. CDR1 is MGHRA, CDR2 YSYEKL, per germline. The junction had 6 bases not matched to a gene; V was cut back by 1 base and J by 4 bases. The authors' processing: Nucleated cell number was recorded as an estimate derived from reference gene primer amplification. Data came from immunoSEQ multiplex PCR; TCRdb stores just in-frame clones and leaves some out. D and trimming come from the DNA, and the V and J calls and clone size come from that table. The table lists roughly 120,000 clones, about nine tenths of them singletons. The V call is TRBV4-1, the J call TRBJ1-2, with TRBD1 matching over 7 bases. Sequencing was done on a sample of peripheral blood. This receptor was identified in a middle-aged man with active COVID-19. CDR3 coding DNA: TGCGCCAGCAGCCAAGCCCAGGGGGTGGGCTATGGCTACACCTTC. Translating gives CASSQAQGVGYGYTF.